This is a list of T cell receptor beta chains from one sample in a study of OX40 agonist ivuxolimab in advanced cancers. Sequencing used immunoSEQ multiplex PCR; TCRdb keeps in-frame clones, though not all of them. The sample includes fewer than 50,000 clones, about nine tenths seen only once; the top ten take 15%. The sample here was CD4+ or CD8+ T cells sorted from blood, taken in a trial of the OX40 agonist ivuxolimab. The source of these receptors is an adult with an advanced solid tumor such as melanoma, head and neck, liver or kidney cancer. Each CDR3 is given without its conserved first and last residue. The D gene is left open where the match is weak.

D gene: TRBD2; V gene: TRBV29-1; CDR3 protein: SVGLAEEF
D gene: .; V gene: TRBV28; CDR3 protein: ASSSALDVDTQY
D gene: TRBD2; V gene: TRBV6-5; CDR3 protein: ASSSPAGGIGEQF
D gene: .; V gene: TRBV30; CDR3 protein: AGPRTDYGYT
D gene: .; V gene: TRBV21-1; CDR3 protein: ASSKACGGYEQY
D gene: TRBD2; V gene: TRBV28; CDR3 protein: ASSSSGSARTQY
D gene: .; V gene: TRBV4-1; CDR3 protein: ASSQELQRAETQY
D gene: .; V gene: TRBV6-4; CDR3 protein: ASLRTSGREISYEQY
D gene: TRBD1; V gene: TRBV28; CDR3 protein: ASRQGRGLTEAF
D gene: TRBD1; V gene: TRBV7-6; CDR3 protein: ASSSGPDRVDEQF
D gene: TRBD2; V gene: TRBV27; CDR3 protein: ASSPGLAYEQY
D gene: TRBD1; V gene: TRBV28; CDR3 protein: ASSLSPGTGGYEQY
D gene: .; V gene: TRBV4-3; CDR3 protein: ASSQDGPTNEQF
D gene: TRBD1; V gene: TRBV19; CDR3 protein: ASSIGDRATKWNTEAF
D gene: TRBD2; V gene: TRBV14; CDR3 protein: ASSCLSREGRNEQF